This T cell receptor beta chain emerged from a study of blood T cell repertoires in COVID-19. For the study at large: In each case, the material was cDNA or gDNA derived from T cells, B-cell-depleted T cells, or PBMCs.

There are 14 residues in the CDR3. V shed 5 bases and J 6 bases; nucleotides not matched to a gene: 6. Germline V lookup: CDR1 MNHEY, CDR2 SMNVEV (reference sequence). Assay: immunoSEQ multiplex PCR; the TCRdb copy retains only in-frame clones and omits some. The data hold some 100,000 clones, with about nine tenths observed a single time. The sequenced sample consisted of peripheral blood. The chain joins TRBV27 to TRBJ2-5; 10 bases are a match to TRBD1. The source is a man in his 70s with acute or convalescent COVID-19. The CDR3, as DNA: TGTGCCAGCAGTCTGGGACAGGGGCCAAAGACCCAGTACTTC. It codes for CASSLGQGPKTQYF.